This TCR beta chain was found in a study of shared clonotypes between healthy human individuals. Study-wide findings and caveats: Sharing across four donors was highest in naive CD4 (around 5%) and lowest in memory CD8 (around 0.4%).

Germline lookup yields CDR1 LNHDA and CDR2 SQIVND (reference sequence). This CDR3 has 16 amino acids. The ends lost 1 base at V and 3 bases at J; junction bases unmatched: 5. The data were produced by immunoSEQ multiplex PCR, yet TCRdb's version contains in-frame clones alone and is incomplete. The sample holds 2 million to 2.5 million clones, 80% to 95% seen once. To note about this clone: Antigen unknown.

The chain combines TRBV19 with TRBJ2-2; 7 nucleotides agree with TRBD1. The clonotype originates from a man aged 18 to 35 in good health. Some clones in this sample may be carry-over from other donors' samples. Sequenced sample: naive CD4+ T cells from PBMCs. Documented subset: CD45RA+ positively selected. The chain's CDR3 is CASSIVTGVHTGELFF. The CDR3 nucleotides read TGTGCCAGTAGTATAGTTACAGGGGTCCACACCGGGGAGCTGTTTTTT.